The 10 T cell receptor beta chains given below trace back to one sample, sequenced in a study of shared clonotypes between healthy human individuals. Only in-frame clones appear in the TCRdb table, and some are missing; sequencing was by immunoSEQ multiplex PCR. Here the sample spans about 680,000 clones, 92% being singletons. In the naive CD8 group, cells lacked CD45RO and were positively selected for CCR7, so terminally differentiated effector memory CD45RA+ cells were left out. The material sequenced was naive CD8+ T cells sorted from blood. Receptors were obtained from a man aged 30 to 45 in good health.

The chain is built from TRBV6-6 and TRBJ2-7; D gene ambiguous. CDR1 and CDR2 from the germline V gene are MNHNY and SVGAGI (reference sequence). V gave up 4 bases and J gave up 2 bases, with 6 bases separating them. The CDR3 spans 12 residues. CDR3 DNA: TGTGCCAGCAGTTCCATTCCCTACGAGCAGTACTTC. The encoded protein is CASSSIPYEQYF.

This rearrangement joins TRBV7-9 to TRBJ1-4; D is perhaps TRBD1 (5 bases). V was shortened by 2 bases and J by 7 bases, with 11 bases between the two germline ends. The CDR3 covers 14 residues. CDR1 is SEHNR and CDR2 is FQNEAQ in the germline V gene (reference sequence). The CDR3 bases are TGTGCCAGCAGCTTATCGACGGGGGGTGAAAAACTGTTTTTT. This sequence encodes CASSLSTGGEKLFF.

The chain is built from TRBV2 and TRBJ2-5; no clear D gene. Germline lookup yields CDR1 SNHLY and CDR2 FYNNEI. CDR3 length equals 11 residues. With 6 bases removed from V and 4 bases from J, the gap between germline ends came to 6 bases. The CDR3 DNA is TGTGCCAGCAGCGTGGGAGAGACCCAGTACTTC. Translating it yields CASSVGETQYF.

This sequence joins TRBV28 and TRBJ1-2; 9 bases line up with TRBD1. Trimming took 1 base from V and 7 from J; bases not matched to a gene: 10. Germline-derived CDR1 and CDR2 are MDHEN and SYDVKM. This CDR3 has 16 residues. CDR3 loop: CASSLFTGGVMGGYTF. The CDR3 DNA is TGTGCCAGCAGTTTATTTACAGGGGGCGTGATGGGTGGCTACACCTTC.

This chain uses TRBV11-2 with TRBJ2-1, with D possibly matching TRBD2 (6 bases). The CDR3 loop spans 15 amino acids. Germline values: CDR1 SGHAT, CDR2 FQNNGV. V gave up 5 bases and J gave up 6 bases, with 17 bases separating them. The CDR3 DNA follows: TGTGCCAGCAGCAAAGGGGAACTAGCTCGCAATGAGCAGTTCTTC. This translates into CASSKGELARNEQFF. Variable domain in full (rest from reference TRBV11-2 and TRBJ2-1): EAGVAQSPRYKIIEKRQSVAFWCNPISGHATLYWYQQILGQGPKLLIQFQNNGVVDDSQLPKDRFSAERLKGVDSTLKIQPAKLEDSAVYLCASSKGELARNEQFFGPGTRLTVL.

The rearrangement links TRBV7-6 to TRBJ2-3; possible D gene TRBD1, 5 bases. V lost 2 bases to trimming and J lost 1 base, with 7 bases between them. The CDR3 length is 14 residues. Germline V gene data show CDR1 as SGHVS and CDR2 as FNYEAQ. CDR3 sequence reads: CASSLWGGTDTQYF. Written as DNA, the CDR3 is TGTGCCAGCAGCTTATGGGGCGGCACAGATACGCAGTATTTT.

The chain recombines TRBV5-6 with TRBJ2-2; D unresolved. This CDR3 is built from 16 residues. Germline-derived CDR1 and CDR2 are SGHDT and YYEEEE. V gave up 4 bases and J gave up 0 bases, with 13 bases separating them. This chain's CDR3 is CASSPIILANTGELFF. CDR3 nucleotides: TGTGCCAGCAGCCCAATCATACTCGCGAACACCGGGGAGCTGTTTTTT.

The rearrangement joins TRBV12-5 to TRBJ1-1; tentative D call: TRBD1 (5 bases). This CDR3 has 13 amino acids. Germline V gene sequence: CDR1 LGHNT, CDR2 FRNRAP. V lost 4 bases and J 6 bases, leaving 12 bases between the germline ends. CDR3 DNA: TGTGCTAGTGGTTGGGGGGAGAAATCTGAAGCTTTCTTT. This translates into CASGWGEKSEAFF.

This clone showed up just a few times. The V and J genes are TRBV19 and TRBJ2-1, with a tentative D call TRBD2 (6 bases). Trimming removed 8 bases from V and 3 bases from J, with 11 bases in between. CDR1 is LNHDA, CDR2 SQIVND, per germline (reference sequence). The CDR3 totals 13 residues. This CDR3 reads CASGKDYYNEQFF. The CDR3, as DNA: TGTGCCAGTGGAAAGGACTACTACAATGAGCAGTTCTTC.

The chain combines TRBV5-1 with TRBJ2-7, with TRBD2 matching 9 bases. V was pared by 3 bases and J by 5 bases, with 9 bases of the junction left unmatched. Looked up from germline, CDR1 is SGHRS and CDR2 is YFSETQ. The CDR3 sequence is 15 residues long. CDR3 sequence reads: CASSSTSGWPDEQYF. The CDR3 DNA follows: TGCGCCAGCAGCTCGACTAGCGGTTGGCCGGACGAGCAGTACTTC.